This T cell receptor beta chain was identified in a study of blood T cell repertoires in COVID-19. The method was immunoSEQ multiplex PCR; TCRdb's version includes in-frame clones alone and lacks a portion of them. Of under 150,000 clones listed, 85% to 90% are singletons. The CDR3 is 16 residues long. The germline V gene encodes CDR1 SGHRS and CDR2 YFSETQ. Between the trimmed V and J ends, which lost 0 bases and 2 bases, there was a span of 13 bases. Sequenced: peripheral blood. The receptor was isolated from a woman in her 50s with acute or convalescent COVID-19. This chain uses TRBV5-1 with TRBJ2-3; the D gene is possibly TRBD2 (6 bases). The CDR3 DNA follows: TGCGCCAGCAGCTTGGCCAGCGGGCGTTTCACAGATACGCAGTATTTT. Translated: CASSLASGRFTDTQYF.